Described below is a single T cell receptor (beta chain) sequence and its context. What it recognizes is unknown. These data are taken from a study of regulatory T cells in long-lasting Graves disease. This CDR3 is built from 16 residues. The germline gives CDR1 MNHNS, CDR2 SASEGT. The J segment lost 4 bases and the V segment lost 6 bases, leaving 10 bases of the junction unmatched. Described time point: persistent/refractory GD, antithyroid drugs over 5 years with positive TRAb. The TCR library was made from RNA extracted from PBMCs. HTBI primers from iRepertoire and Arm-PCR of CDR3 regions yielded the TCR beta libraries. TCRdb redid the calling of the multiplex PCR reads with MiXCR, one entry per CDR3 protein. The sample has more than 650,000 distinct CDR3 sequences; around 30% are singletons. The study, taken as a whole, reports: There were preferences for TRBV28, TRBJ1-2 and TRBJ2-5 in persistent disease. Newly diagnosed Graves' patients had higher TCR diversity than persistent ones. A greater number of public clonotypes (2,741) was shared by persistent patients than by new patients (about 960).

The receptor comes from a female donor with Graves disease. The chain has TRBV6-1 and TRBJ2-2; 8 positions match TRBD1. The source was peripheral blood mononuclear cells (PBMCs), collected when the disease was refractory, from a patient treated with antithyroid drugs. The chain's CDR3 is CASRLRQGRSTGELFF. The CDR3 DNA is TGTGCCAGCAGACTGCGACAGGGGCGAAGCACCGGGGAGCTGTTTTTT.